Below are 27 T cell receptor beta chains sequenced from a single sample in a study of early T cells in non-severe SARS-CoV-2 infection. From the 5' RACE reads, TCRdb called clonotypes with MiXCR, one entry per CDR3 protein. The sample lists some 21,000 distinct CDR3 sequences; about 5.1% were seen once. Sequencing used whole blood. The source is an adult who was a healthcare worker with PCR-confirmed SARS-CoV-2 infection or an uninfected control (not recorded which).

This clonotype has just a few counts. V usage is TRBV10-3 and J usage is TRBJ2-7, with 7 bases fitting TRBD2. The CDR3 has 13 residues. With V trimmed by 6 bases and J by 3 bases, 5 bases remained unmatched. Germline V gene data show CDR1 as ENHRY and CDR2 as SYGVKD. CDR3 loop: CAISSSGYYEQYV. In nucleotides, the CDR3 is TGTGCCATCAGCTCTAGCGGATACTACGAGCAGTACGTC.

This clonotype was seen ten or more times. The chain links TRBV25-1 to TRBJ2-2; D perhaps matches TRBD1 (5 bases). Germline CDR1 and CDR2: MGHDK and SYGVNS. V lost 3 bases, J lost 4 bases, and 15 bases lay in between. The CDR3 consists of 16 residues. Here the CDR3 reads CASSDPAQGSTGELFF. The CDR3 DNA reads TGTGCCAGCAGTGACCCCGCCCAGGGATCCACCGGGGAGCTGTTTTTT.

This sequence joins TRBV12-5 and TRBJ2-1; D possibly uses TRBD1 or TRBD2 (5 bases each). The germline V gene has CDR1 LGHNT and CDR2 FRNRAP. Trimming stripped 2 bases from V and 4 bases from J, with 15 bases between. The CDR3 runs 16 residues. The CDR3 region is CASGLRTQGSYNEQFF. For the CDR3, the DNA is TGTGCTAGTGGTTTGAGGACTCAGGGATCATACAATGAGCAGTTCTTC.

This chain connects TRBV19 to TRBJ1-5; D possibly corresponds to TRBD1 (5 bases). Germline loops: CDR1 LNHDA, CDR2 SQIVND (reference sequence). V lost 6 bases, J lost 7 bases, and 13 bases lay in between. The CDR3 is 13 amino acids. CDR3: CASRDKAGQPQHF. The CDR3 nucleotides are TGTGCCAGTAGGGACAAGGCCGGACAGCCCCAGCATTTT.

There are many counts of this clonotype. This chain joins TRBV28 and TRBJ1-1, with D possibly being TRBD1 (5 bases). The CDR3 has 14 residues. Per the germline V gene, CDR1 is MDHEN and CDR2 is SYDVKM. Trimming left V 6 bases short and J 10 bases short, with 21 bases between. CDR3 loop: CASSPGRDPVGAFF. CDR3 in DNA: TGTGCCAGCAGCCCAGGCCGGGACCCTGTGGGAGCTTTCTTT.

This clonotype came up many times. The J gene is TRBJ2-3, the V gene TRBV20-1; D unclear. Per germline, CDR1 DFQATT and CDR2 SNEGSKA (reference sequence). This CDR3 region has 13 residues. Trimming removed 5 bases from V and 1 base from J, with 10 bases in between. The CDR3 DNA sequence: TGCAGTGCTCAAAAGCGAGGCACAGATACGCAGTATTTT. Protein: CSAQKRGTDTQYF.

A few counts support this clonotype. The chain has TRBV29-1 and TRBJ2-1; 9 bases are a match to TRBD1. Germline values: CDR1 SQVTM, CDR2 ANQGSEA. The V and J ends lost 0 bases and 7 bases, in that order; junction bases with no gene match: 7. This CDR3 is 15 amino acids long. The CDR3 bases are TGCAGCGTTGAAGAGGGACAGGGAAAGGTAAATGAGCAGTTCTTC. Translating gives CSVEEGQGKVNEQFF.

This clonotype came up a few times. V and J are TRBV2 and TRBJ2-5; possibly TRBD1 for D (5 bases). V shed 8 bases and J shed 0 bases, with 16 bases lying between them. Germline CDR1 is SNHLY and CDR2 is FYNNEI. The CDR3 runs 15 residues. As DNA, the CDR3 is TGTGCCAGCGTACGCGCTCAGGGTAACCAAGAGACCCAGTACTTC. This codes for CASVRAQGNQETQYF.

This clonotype showed up many times. The V call is TRBV7-2, the J call TRBJ2-2; 7 bases match TRBD2. This CDR3 has 14 amino acids. Germline CDR1 reads SGHTA; CDR2 reads FQGNSA. With V trimmed by 5 bases and J by 0 bases, 0 bases remained unmatched. Written as DNA, the CDR3 is TGTGCCAGCAGCGGGAGGGCGAACACCGGGGAGCTGTTTTTT. Amino acids: CASSGRANTGELFF.

In its sample, this clonotype ranks as medium-sized. The J gene is TRBJ1-4, the V gene TRBV6-5, with D perhaps TRBD1 (5 bases). This CDR3 is built from 18 residues. The germline CDR1 and CDR2 sequences are MNHEY and SVGAGI. Trimming took off 5 bases at V and 0 bases at J, with 19 bases between the two ends. DNA for the CDR3: TGTGCCAGCAGTCCCCGGACACCCTCGGGTCCAACTAATGAAAAACTGTTTTTT. This translates into CASSPRTPSGPTNEKLFF.

This clonotype was counted many times. V usage is TRBV4-1 and J usage is TRBJ1-2; D uncertain. The V gene's germline CDR1 is MGHRA and CDR2 YSYEKL. The CDR3 covers 21 residues. The V and J ends lost 0 bases and 0 bases respectively, with 26 bases between them. CDR3 nucleotide sequence: TGCGCCAGCAGCCAAGATCCCTTCTTGAGTTGGCAGCCTTTTGCTAACTATGGCTACACCTTC. The encoded protein is CASSQDPFLSWQPFANYGYTF.

The genes are TRBV2 and TRBJ2-3, with D possibly being TRBD2 (5 bases). The V end lost 7 bases, the J end lost 3 bases, and 14 bases lay between the germline ends. In germline, CDR1 is SNHLY, CDR2 FYNNEI. The CDR3 is 14 amino acids. In DNA form, the CDR3 reads TGTGCCAGCAAGGTGGGAGTTAAGACAGATACGCAGTATTTT. This translates into CASKVGVKTDTQYF.

This clonotype came up a few times. The V call is TRBV20-1, the J call TRBJ2-1; D unclear. Germline values: CDR1 DFQATT, CDR2 SNEGSKA (reference sequence). The ends were cut back, 3 bases at V and 0 bases at J, with 6 bases in the middle. CDR3 size: 13 residues. CDR3: CSASGNSYNEQFF. CDR3 nucleotide sequence: TGCAGTGCTAGCGGAAACTCCTACAATGAGCAGTTCTTC.

This clonotype came up many times. The chain recombines TRBV10-3 with TRBJ2-5; D not resolved. The CDR3 extends over 16 amino acids. In germline, CDR1 is ENHRY, CDR2 SYGVKD. V was cut by 0 bases and J by 5 bases, with 16 bases left in between. CDR3 sequence: CAISESREAGSETQYF. In nucleotides, the CDR3 is TGTGCCATCAGTGAGTCTAGGGAAGCTGGATCGGAGACCCAGTACTTC.

This clonotype was seen more than once but under ten times. CDR3 bases: TGCAGTGCTATCGGAGCGACAGGTCAAGAGACCCAGTACTTC. This sequence encodes CSAIGATGQETQYF. J is TRBJ2-5 and V is TRBV20-1, with TRBD1 as a possible D gene (6 bases). CDR1 is DFQATT and CDR2 is SNEGSKA in the germline V gene (reference sequence). The CDR3 covers 14 residues. V was pared by 4 bases and J by 2 bases, with 14 bases between.

The chain is built from TRBV12-3 or TRBV12-4 and TRBJ2-3; 13 bases are a match to TRBD2. With V trimmed by 4 bases and J by 5 bases, 0 bases remained unmatched. CDR3 size: 14 residues. The CDR3 protein is CASSWTSGGDTQYF. The CDR3 DNA is TGTGCCAGCAGTTGGACTAGCGGGGGAGATACGCAGTATTTT.

This clonotype was counted ten times or more. This chain links TRBV20-1 with TRBJ2-3; D may be TRBD2 (6 bases). CDR3 length equals 14 residues. Trimming took off 5 bases at V and 1 base at J, with 13 bases between the two ends. CDR1 is DFQATT and CDR2 is SNEGSKA in the germline V gene (reference sequence). The CDR3: CSARTIGRTDTQYF. CDR3 DNA: TGCAGTGCTCGGACTATCGGACGCACAGATACGCAGTATTTT.

In this sample, this clonotype is medium-sized. The rearrangement links TRBV5-1 to TRBJ2-7, with 7 bases fitting TRBD2. Germline CDR1 and CDR2: SGHRS and YFSETQ. The trim removed 1 base at V and 4 bases at J, leaving 8 bases unmatched. This CDR3 comprises 15 residues. The CDR3 sequence: CASSLSGGSLYEQYF. CDR3 sequence (DNA): TGCGCCAGCAGCTTGAGTGGCGGGAGCCTTTACGAGCAGTACTTC.

This clonotype was counted many times. The CDR3 DNA reads as TGCGCCAGCAGCAGCCAAGGGACTAGCGGGAGTGATACGCAGTATTTT. It encodes CASSSQGTSGSDTQYF. The J gene is TRBJ2-3, the V gene TRBV5-1; TRBD2 matches 14 bases. The CDR3 spans 16 residues. The V and J ends lost 4 bases and 6 bases, in that order; junction bases with no gene match: 7. Looked up from germline, CDR1 is SGHRS and CDR2 is YFSETQ.

The gene calls are TRBV12-3 or TRBV12-4 and TRBJ1-1; weak D call: TRBD1 (5 bases). V was clipped by 6 bases and J by 0 bases, with 11 bases between them. This CDR3 spans 14 amino acids. The CDR3 protein is CASSEDTLNTEAFF. In DNA, the CDR3 is TGTGCCAGCAGCGAGGACACTTTGAACACTGAAGCTTTCTTT.

This clonotype has at least ten counts. The chain carries TRBV3-1 and TRBJ1-1, with TRBD1 as a possible D gene (5 bases). The CDR3 has 14 residues. The V gene lost 4 bases and the J gene lost 3 bases, with 12 bases spanning the gap. CDR1 is LGHDT, CDR2 YNNKEL, per germline (reference sequence). The CDR3 DNA follows: TGTGCCAGCAGCCCCCTCGGACAACACACTGAAGCTTTCTTT. It translates to CASSPLGQHTEAFF.

This clonotype has only a few counts. This chain uses TRBV4-3 with TRBJ2-7; D ambiguous. The CDR3 totals 16 residues. Germline CDR1 and CDR2: LGHNA and YSLEER. Trimming took off 0 bases at V and 0 bases at J, with 12 bases between the two ends. In DNA, the CDR3 is TGCGCCAGCAGCCAAGATAGGGCAGGAAGCTCCTACGAGCAGTACTTC. Protein product: CASSQDRAGSSYEQYF.

This clonotype was recorded at least ten times. The chain combines TRBV20-1 with TRBJ2-2; 8 nucleotides agree with TRBD2. V was pared by 6 bases and J by 3 bases, with 9 bases of the junction left unmatched. Per the germline V gene, CDR1 is DFQATT and CDR2 is SNEGSKA (reference sequence). The CDR3 is 15 residues long. CDR3: CSAASGRSHTGELFF. CDR3 nucleotide sequence: TGCAGTGCAGCTAGCGGGCGTTCTCACACCGGGGAGCTGTTTTTT.

By share, this clonotype ranks as large (0.1 to 1%). The chain links TRBV15 to TRBJ1-6; D gene ambiguous. Trimming left V 1 base short and J 13 bases short, with 14 bases between. CDR3 length equals 14 residues. In germline, CDR1 is LNHNV, CDR2 YYDKDF (reference sequence). The DNA for the CDR3 is TGTGCCACCAGCAGAGTCGGGGAGTTTAGTCCCCTCCACTTT. Residues: CATSRVGEFSPLHF.

In this sample, this clonotype turned up many times. V is TRBV20-1 and J is TRBJ2-7; tentatively, D is TRBD2 (6 bases). There are 13 residues in the CDR3. Trimming removed 7 bases at V and 7 bases at J, with 20 bases between. The germline CDR1 and CDR2 sequences are DFQATT and SNEGSKA (reference sequence). CDR3 amino acids: CSVPDGDREEQYF. The DNA for the CDR3 is TGCAGTGTCCCTGACGGGGATCGGGAGGAGCAGTACTTC.

Details on this clonotype: Possible read error: a much larger clone is one base away. The V call is TRBV19, the J call TRBJ2-2; tentative D call: TRBD2 (6 bases). This CDR3 spans 14 amino acids. The V gene's germline CDR1 is LNHDA and CDR2 SQIVND (reference sequence). The CDR3 protein is CASSVLANTGELVF. The CDR3 coding sequence is TGTGCCAGTAGTGTTCTAGCGAACACCGGGGAGCTGGTTTTT.

In this sample, this clonotype turned up many times. The V gene is TRBV4-1, the J gene TRBJ2-1, with D tentatively TRBD1 (5 bases). The CDR3 is 17 amino acids. CDR1 MGHRA and CDR2 YSYEKL come from the germline V gene. V lost 0 bases to trimming and J lost 4 bases, with 16 bases between them. Here the CDR3 DNA reads TGCGCCAGCAGCCAAGATACTGACAGATATTTATACAATGAGCAGTTCTTC. This gives the protein CASSQDTDRYLYNEQFF.